The present T cell receptor (beta chain) was sequenced within a study of human T cells and chemical hapten exposure. The table lists this clonotype with many counts. What it binds is unknown. The sample's time point: pre-sensitization, week 0. Treatment in this sample: therapeutic diphenylcyclopropenone sensitization with weekly scalp DPC. Blood draws came before every patch-test application. Study-level points and caveats: There was alopecia in the donors, so their immune response may differ from that of healthy people.

TCRdb recomputed calls from the RACE reads with MiXCR, one row per CDR3 protein. The sample consists of roughly 120,000 distinct CDR3 sequences, roughly 12% of them appearing once. The length of the CDR3 is 15 residues. V trimming: 6 bases; J trimming: 5 bases; junction bases outside the gene matches: 9. The material was whole blood, obtained in connection with sensitization to the hapten diphenylcyclopropenone (DPC). The genes are TRBV12-3 or TRBV12-4 and TRBJ2-5, with 10 nucleotides matching TRBD1. The origin of this receptor is a young woman with alopecia areata. Some clones in this sample may be carry-over from other donors' samples. The CDR3 bases are TGTGCCAGCAGACCCGACAGGGGGCTGGCGGAGACCCAGTACTTC. This sequence encodes CASRPDRGLAETQYF.